Detailed here is one T cell receptor beta chain. Its antigen target is currently unknown. No per-base quality is available; no much larger clone lies one base away. The protocol used for the library was the immunoSEQ multiplex PCR assay. The multiplex PCR relied on a mix of 60 forward primers for TCR Vbeta segments and 13 reverse primers for TCR Jbeta segments. The CDR3 region of rearranged TCR beta genes was amplified from genomic DNA with a multiplex PCR assay. The amplified TCR beta libraries were sequenced on the Illumina HiSeq System as 87-base-pair reads. As for how the authors treated the data: Across the roughly 700 repertoires, a later analysis counted tens of millions of unique TCR beta chains, 9 million to 14 million of which were shared by at least two donors. Raw reads were error-corrected and collapsed into unique sequences by a nearest-neighbor algorithm in which closely related sequences were merged to remove PCR and sequencing errors. V, D and J gene segments were assigned by aligning CDR3 sequences to IMGT reference sequences. For a sequence to be retained, a match of at least six nucleotides to both a V gene segment and a J gene segment was required. Rearrangements were classified as productive when the CDR3 lacked stop codons and remained in frame with V and J, and all other rearrangements were classified as non-productive. Following IMGT convention, CDR3 was defined as the stretch from the second conserved V-encoded cysteine up to the conserved J-encoded phenylalanine. The earlier analysis of about 590 of the donors excluded sequences that lacked an unambiguous match to a single V gene segment. In an earlier analysis of about 590 of the donors, a V segment was called functional when productive rearrangements were above 56.7%, and segregating when the standard deviation between donors exceeded 5%. To diagnose cytomegalovirus status from the catalog of TCR beta chain sequences, a statistical classification framework was built. V and J gene assignment, in a later analysis, came from comparing TCR nucleotide sequences with IMGT/GENE-DB human TR gene sequences. The TCRdist pipeline was used in a later analysis to assign CDR3 sequences and most-parsimonious VDJ recombination scenarios. In a later analysis, each TCR beta chain was defined by its CDR3 amino acid sequence together with its V-gene family, and reads lacking a unique V-gene family were excluded. A later analysis removed nearly 600 highly shared, low-generation-probability nucleotide sequences to deal with suspected cross-contamination and a sequencing artifact. For each public chain, a later analysis derived a clonal expansion index from normalized ranks of inferred template counts within each repertoire. In a later analysis, generation probabilities were computed using a VDJ recombination model fitted to out-of-frame rearrangements, and the results were checked against IGoR. In a later analysis, hypergeometric tests were used to score TCR-TCR, TCR-HLA and TCR-CMV co-occurrence, with a repertoire-size bias correction applied to TCR pairs. False discovery rates were estimated in a later analysis by permuting HLA or CMV assignments 20 times. In a later analysis, co-occurring TCRs were grouped with DBSCAN, and TCRdist sequence similarity was added when clustering was performed within HLA-allele-positive subsets. Repertoires with fewer than 30,000 or more than 120,000 public chains were left out of co-occurrence clustering, as were a handful of repertoires with anomalous nucleotide sharing. What TCRdb holds here is the immuneACCESS table cut down to in-frame rearrangements. Part of the clones is not present; checked against another copy, under half of the missing clones reflect an unresolved V gene, and the others are unexplained. V, J and clone size are those of that table, while D and trimming were read from the DNA. This sample comprises over 150,000 clones, around 75% of them detected only once. The ten biggest clones cover over 4.5% of the sample.

This sample was taken from a study of cytomegalovirus exposure and HLA in healthy donors (dated by TCRdb to about 2017). Concerning the study at large: According to an earlier analysis of several hundred of the donors, some 180 million T cells yielded some 110 million unique TCR beta sequences and 276 Gb of sequence data. In a later genetic analysis, genome-wide SNP genotypes for about three fifths of the roughly 670 donors were used, and that subset was treated as a discovery cohort. The number of donors typed differed by locus, with roughly 620-630 for A, B, C, DRB1 and DQB1, more than 500 for DQA1, over 600 for DPA1, and approximately 470 for DPB1. An early release covering 550 to 650 HLA-typed donors comprised roughly 300 gigabases of sequencing data and around 80 million unique TCR sequences. The later analysis used no new phenotypic data to find candidate immune exposures, relying instead on TCR beta sequences and their occurrence across donors. Donor age, sex, ethnicity and CMV serostatus were compiled alongside the repertoire data. The aim of the study was to test whether cataloging public T cell receptors could identify signatures of past pathogen exposure. Among 398 genotyped donors of the cohort, an average of around 240,000 unique TCR beta nucleotide sequences were sequenced per donor, around a sixth of them non-productive. Because of strong linkage in the cohort, four to six DR-DQ haplotypes were treated as single units for association and clustering. Of the roughly 400 genotyped donors, approximately 80% were placed in the genetic ancestry cluster associated with self-reported Caucasian donors. Along with the approximately 700-subject first cohort, a separate validation cohort of over 90 different subjects was used. To predict cytomegalovirus infection status, the study brought together high-throughput TCR immunosequencing, statistical association of individual TCRs with disease status, and machine learning. Every discovery cohort repertoire had been produced on one sequencing platform. HLA typing included class I and class II loci at four-digit resolution. In an earlier analysis of roughly 540 of the donors, high-throughput TCR beta sequencing was used to judge whether each TCR beta V gene segment behaved as functional or pseudogenic. To study patterns of TCR occurrence, a later analysis re-analyzed previously published TCR beta repertoires from 600 to 750 donors and added high-resolution HLA genotyping. The T cell repertoires of some 700 subjects were profiled by immunosequencing and related to cytomegalovirus serostatus.

The cohort comprised 710 or so healthy bone marrow donors. All cohort members were sampled while nominally healthy, although unrecorded immune exposures were likely present. The donor was CMV seronegative and was included in the group of about 350 seronegative cohort members. Each donor provided a peripheral blood sample, and peripheral blood mononuclear cells were used for TCR beta sequencing. Genomic DNA extraction from the blood cell samples was performed with the Qiagen DNeasy Blood Extraction Kit. Study-wide findings and limitations: The classifier was reported to diagnose cytomegalovirus status with high specificity and sensitivity in both the original and validation cohorts. At a false discovery rate of 0.05, a later analysis linked 15,000 to 20,000 TCR beta sequences to specific HLA alleles. A further reported finding was that TCR beta sequences accurately predicted the HLA-A and HLA-B alleles for most subjects in the first cohort. Some IMGT-functional V segments, including TRBV6-2 and TRBV6-3, could not be told apart with the 87-base-pair reads, so those segments were excluded. The only immune exposure information available for the cohort was CMV serostatus. Because some donors lacked HLA typing at each locus, the association tests relied only on the typed subset. Assigning TCR associations to individual alleles was difficult when HLA alleles, especially DR and DQ, strongly co-occurred. In an earlier analysis of 587 of the donors, most TCR beta V segments appeared in productive rearrangements about 87% or about 30% of the time, broadly matching IMGT annotations. Three of the identified cytomegalovirus-associated TCR beta chains were confirmed in vitro to be specific for cytomegalovirus antigens. Correlated functional status among segregating V segments might be attributable to linkage disequilibrium, but an unknown experimental factor could not be ruled out. In a later analysis, several top co-occurrence clusters were reported to appear linked to parvovirus B19, influenza, CMV and Epstein-Barr virus. Sequencing depth was assumed to be roughly uniform across donors in the presence/absence analyses, though that assumption may not hold. According to a later analysis, most CMV-associated TCR beta chains appeared to be HLA-restricted, and the HLA associations seemed to be driven largely by CMV exposure. In this cohort, only TCR beta chains were sequenced, and detectable features were limited by the absence of alpha or paired-chain data. In a later analysis, TCR association rates were found to vary across HLA loci, with the most associated TCRs seen for DRB1 alleles and the fewest for HLA-C alleles. It was suggested by the authors that the approach could potentially be generalized to other disease states and immunological phenotypes. The sequencing pipeline was judged likely to have produced a cluster of highly shared sequence variants as a technical artifact. V-gene and J-gene trimming of TCR beta chains was associated with a missense DCLRE1C variant in a later genetic analysis, and the association was replicated in an independent cohort. Because counts were too low, about 18 rarely observed V segments, including chromosome 9 orphons, were excluded from the earlier analysis of several hundred of the donors. In a later analysis, HLA-associated TCR beta chains showed more clonal expansion and lower generation probabilities than non-associated chains that were equally common. Most TCR sequences were seen in very few donors, while some public TCRs were found in many individuals. According to a later genetic analysis, donors in an Asian-associated ancestry cluster had fewer N-insertions in productive TCRs than the roughly 660-donor mean. The study listed 150 to 200 TCR beta chains as associated with cytomegalovirus.

Cut back by 6 bases and 7 bases, the V and J ends lie 9 bases apart. The CDR3 contains 11 residues, cysteine and phenylalanine counted. The kept DNA is CDR3 alone, 33 bases in frame from the first base. According to the germline V gene, CDR1 reads MNHNS and CDR2 reads SASEGT. The chain was built from TRBV6-1 and TRBJ1-2; the D gene is unclear. The sample was PBMCs. The source of this sequence is a male donor in good health and CMV-seronegative. The CDR3 reads CASRGEIGYTF. The DNA sequence reads TGTGCCAGCAGGGGCGAGATTGGCTACACCTTC.